Sequencing of this TCR beta chain was carried out in a study of blood T cell repertoires in COVID-19. Study background: Both acute and convalescent COVID-19 samples were obtained from the United States, Italy and Spain.

CDR3 length equals 14 residues. The J segment lost 9 bases and the V segment lost 5 bases, leaving 10 bases of the junction unmatched. CDR1 SEHNR and CDR2 FQNEAQ come from the germline V gene (reference sequence). The cohort comprised adults aged about 18 to 100 years residing in 20 to 25 US areas. Sequencing used immunoSEQ multiplex PCR; TCRdb keeps in-frame clones, though not all of them. The sample gives 360,000 or so clones, more than 75% of which show up once; about 3% is in the top ten. This receptor was taken from a woman aged 25-40 years who had recovered from COVID-19. The chain is built from TRBV7-9 and TRBJ1-1; 9 bases match TRBD1. The sequencing input was PBMCs or T cells enriched from blood (not recorded which). The CDR3 DNA reads as TGTGCCAGCAGCATGGGACAGGGTTGGTCACAAGCTTTCTTT. Translated, it gives CASSMGQGWSQAFF.